The 16 T cell receptor beta chains below come from one sample, sequenced in a study of regulatory T cells in long-lasting Graves disease. Assembly of TCR beta libraries relied on iRepertoire HTBI primers together with Arm-PCR of CDR3 regions. A single record per CDR3 protein comes from TCRdb applying MiXCR to the multiplex PCR reads. The repertoire holds 450,000 to 500,000 distinct CDR3 sequences, with roughly 17% as singletons. Time point given: newly diagnosed GD, antithyroid drugs for less than 3 months. PBMCs were the source of the RNA used for TCR sequencing. These data were also reused for a study on T cells in Graves' hyperthyroidism and ophthalmopathy.

Sequenced material: peripheral blood mononuclear cells (PBMCs), taken at new diagnosis, from a patient treated with antithyroid drugs. Every receptor here comes from a man aged 40-49 years with Graves disease.

Regarding this clonotype: Since a much larger clone is just one base distant, this may be a read error. The V gene is TRBV13, the J gene TRBJ2-1; a weak D match, TRBD2 (5 bases). The germline V and J ends were trimmed by 5 bases and 7 bases, with 9 bases remaining between them. Germline CDR1 reads PRHDT; CDR2 reads FYEKMQ (reference sequence). The CDR3 spans 12 residues. CDR3 loop: CASSVRRNEQFF. As DNA, the CDR3 is TGTGCCAGCAGCGTGCGGAGGAATGAGCAGTTCTTC.

V usage is TRBV24-1 and J usage is TRBJ2-2; D remains unclear. The CDR3 consists of 15 residues. V lost 1 base to trimming and J lost 1 base, with 6 bases between them. The germline gives CDR1 KGHDR, CDR2 SFDVKD. CDR3 sequence reads: CATSDLSRNTGELFF. CDR3 coding DNA: TGTGCCACCAGTGATTTATCACGGAACACCGGGGAGCTGTTTTTT.

The chain couples TRBV5-1 to TRBJ2-5; no clear D gene. There are 15 residues in the CDR3. Germline CDR1 and CDR2: SGHRS and YFSETQ. V lost 0 bases to trimming and J lost 1 base, with 10 bases between them. Written as DNA, the CDR3 is TGCGCCAGCAGCTTGGGCCCCGCCTCCCAAGAGACCCAGTACTTC. Translation gives CASSLGPASQETQYF. Complete variable domain (other parts from reference TRBV5-1 and TRBJ2-5): KAGVTQTPRYLIKTRGQQVTLSCSPISGHRSVSWYQQTPGQGLQFLFEYFSETQRNKGNFPGRFSGRQFSNSRSEMNVSTLELGDSALYLCASSLGPASQETQYFGPGTRLLVL.

This clonotype was detected only a few times. For the CDR3, the DNA is TGTGCCAGCAGGGAGACAGCTTCCCGGGGCGAGACCCAGTACTTC. Translated, it gives CASRETASRGETQYF. The chain has TRBV6-1 and TRBJ2-5, with D possibly called TRBD1 or TRBD2 (5 bases each). Trimming took 6 bases from V and 5 from J, leaving 19 bases between them. Germline lookup yields CDR1 MNHNS and CDR2 SASEGT. The CDR3 contains 15 residues.

This clonotype was seen repeatedly, ten times or more. The V and J genes are TRBV2 and TRBJ2-7; D may be TRBD1 (7 bases). Germline-derived CDR1 and CDR2 are SNHLY and FYNNEI. The V gene lost 1 base and the J gene lost 3 bases, with 10 bases spanning the gap. The CDR3 length is 14 residues. The CDR3 sequence is CASSEGGTDYEQYF. The CDR3 DNA follows: TGTGCCAGCAGTGAAGGCGGGACAGACTACGAGCAGTACTTC.

This clonotype was counted at least ten times. The chain's CDR3 is CASSGGLAGLGSYEQYF. CDR3 sequence (DNA): TGTGCCAGCAGTGGCGGTCTAGCGGGTCTTGGCTCCTACGAGCAGTACTTC. This chain joins TRBV2 and TRBJ2-7, with 8 bases that match TRBD2. The CDR3 has 17 amino acids. Per the germline V gene, CDR1 is SNHLY and CDR2 is FYNNEI. The ends lost 4 bases at V and 0 bases at J; junction bases unmatched: 11.

Details on this clonotype: The CDR3 end shows no conserved phenylalanine or tryptophan, and so a read error is likely. The chain employs TRBV28 and TRBJ2-1, with 9 bases matching TRBD1. CDR1 MDHEN and CDR2 SYDVKM come from the germline V gene. V gave up 5 bases and J gave up 4 bases; unmatched junction bases: 6. The CDR3 sequence is 15 residues long. CDR3: CASSRGQGNYNEQFL. The CDR3 nucleotides are TGTGCCAGCAGTCGGGGACAGGGCAATTACAATGAGCAGTTCCTC.

This clonotype appeared a single time. The genes are TRBV20-1 and TRBJ2-1, with 13 bases that match TRBD2. The V and J ends lost 4 bases and 6 bases, in that order; junction bases with no gene match: 6. There are 15 residues in the CDR3. Germline V gene lookup returns CDR1 DFQATT and CDR2 SNEGSKA (reference sequence). In DNA form, the CDR3 reads TGCAGTGCTAAGGGACTAGCGGGGAGTCCCAATGAGCAGTTCTTC. Translated, it gives CSAKGLAGSPNEQFF.

This clonotype was seen ten or more times. One junction end disagrees with the germline gene, perhaps due to a read error. This sequence joins TRBV20-1 and TRBJ2-1; D call uncertain. The germline V gene encodes CDR1 DFQATT and CDR2 SNEGSKA (reference sequence). The CDR3 contains 13 residues. CDR3 sequence (DNA): TGCAGTGCTAGAGATTCGCCTTACAATGAGCAGTCCTTC. Residues: CSARDSPYNEQSF.

This clonotype was observed at least ten times. J is TRBJ2-7 and V is TRBV3-1; 8 bases agree with TRBD2. The CDR3 is made up of 11 amino acids. The ends lost 5 bases at V and 6 bases at J; junction bases unmatched: 0. CDR1 and CDR2 (germline): LGHDT, YNNKEL (reference sequence). The CDR3 DNA reads as TGTGCCAGCAGCGGGACTAGCGAGCAGTACTTC. Its protein is CASSGTSEQYF.

In its sample, this clonotype was seen many times. V usage is TRBV28 and J usage is TRBJ1-2; TRBD1 matches 7 bases. J was trimmed by 2 bases and V by 7 bases; bases with no gene match: 13. The CDR3 covers 16 residues. In germline, CDR1 is MDHEN, CDR2 SYDVKM. CDR3 amino acids: CASTASPLGQNYGYTF. CDR3 in DNA: TGTGCCAGCACCGCCTCTCCCCTGGGACAGAACTATGGCTACACCTTC.

The chain carries TRBV5-1 and TRBJ1-1, with 7 bases lining up with TRBD1. The germline CDR1 and CDR2 sequences are SGHRS and YFSETQ. The CDR3 has 15 residues. The V gene end was trimmed by 7 bases and the J gene end by 4 bases; junction bases not matched to a gene: 13. In nucleotides, the CDR3 is TGCGCCAGCCACAGGGGTTTGCCGAGTAGCACTGAAGCTTTCTTT. It encodes CASHRGLPSSTEAFF.

This clonotype has at least ten counts. This chain joins TRBV6-5 and TRBJ1-1, with D perhaps TRBD1 (5 bases). V was clipped by 2 bases and J by 0 bases, with 10 bases between them. Germline CDR1 reads MNHEY; CDR2 reads SVGAGI. The CDR3 runs to 15 residues. This chain's CDR3 is CASSYRQRMNTEAFF. CDR3 nucleotides: TGTGCCAGCAGTTACCGACAGAGGATGAACACTGAAGCTTTCTTT.

This clonotype was counted many times. The J gene is TRBJ2-1, the V gene TRBV12-3 or TRBV12-4; D is possibly TRBD1 or TRBD2 (5 bases each). V lost 4 bases, J lost 4 bases, and 8 bases lay in between. The CDR3 covers 13 residues. The CDR3 protein is CASSSGTYNEQFF. The DNA of the CDR3 is TGTGCCAGCAGTTCCGGGACGTACAATGAGCAGTTCTTC.

This clonotype was picked up many times. J is TRBJ2-1 and V is TRBV11-2, with D tentatively TRBD1 (5 bases). CDR1 and CDR2 (germline): SGHAT, FQNNGV. V dropped 4 bases and J dropped 0 bases, with 10 bases sitting between them. This CDR3 comprises 15 residues. The CDR3 loop reads CASSSRTPSYNEQFF. CDR3 in DNA: TGTGCCAGCAGCTCCCGGACACCCTCCTACAATGAGCAGTTCTTC.

This clonotype appeared a few times. This chain connects TRBV20-1 to TRBJ2-5; no clear D gene. Looked up from germline, CDR1 is DFQATT and CDR2 is SNEGSKA (reference sequence). The CDR3 is made up of 14 amino acids. Trimming took 0 bases from V and 5 from J, leaving 13 bases between them. CDR3 in amino acids: CSARDPQMGETQYF. DNA of the CDR3: TGCAGTGCTAGAGATCCCCAGATGGGGGAGACCCAGTACTTC.